The 26 T cell receptor beta chains below were found in one sample sequenced in a study of blood T cell repertoires in COVID-19. TCRdb keeps only in-frame clones here, not all; method: immunoSEQ multiplex PCR. The table has about 210,000 clones, 83% seen once. The specimen sequenced was peripheral blood. The source of these receptors is a woman aged 40-49 years with active or convalescent COVID-19.

The chain combines TRBV5-6 with TRBJ2-5; 12 bases map to TRBD2. Per the germline V gene, CDR1 is SGHDT and CDR2 is YYEEEE. This CDR3 comprises 16 residues. Trimming took 2 bases from V and 4 from J; bases not matched to a gene: 6. CDR3 nucleotide sequence: TGTGCCAGCAGCTTCTTACTAGCGGGGGGCCGAGAGACCCAGTACTTC. It yields the protein CASSFLLAGGRETQYF.

The gene calls are TRBV12-3 or TRBV12-4 and TRBJ1-3; D ambiguous. The V end was cut by 7 bases, the J end by 5 bases, with 6 bases between. The CDR3 is 11 amino acids. This CDR3 is CASIERNTIYF. CDR3 bases: TGTGCCAGCATAGAAAGAAACACCATATATTTT.

The rearrangement uses TRBV19 and TRBJ2-2; D is undetermined. Germline V gene sequence: CDR1 LNHDA, CDR2 SQIVND (reference sequence). V lost 3 bases and J 2 bases, leaving 7 bases between the germline ends. The CDR3 runs to 14 residues. The DNA for the CDR3 is TGTGCCAGTAGTATGTGGAGTAACACCGGGGAGCTGTTTTTT. It codes for CASSMWSNTGELFF.

The chain links TRBV10-3 to TRBJ2-1; the D gene is possibly TRBD1 (5 bases). CDR1 is ENHRY and CDR2 is SYGVKD in the germline V gene. Trimming took off 7 bases at V and 5 bases at J, with 15 bases between the two ends. The CDR3 contains 14 residues. Written as DNA, the CDR3 is TGTGCCATCACAAGGGGCGGTTCAGACAATGAGCAGTTCTTC. Encoded protein: CAITRGGSDNEQFF.

The chain combines TRBV5-1 with TRBJ2-7, with a possible D match to TRBD1 (6 bases). CDR3 length equals 15 residues. Trimming left V 0 bases short and J 2 bases short, with 12 bases between. Germline CDR1 is SGHRS and CDR2 is YFSETQ. This CDR3 reads CASSLARDTTYEQYF. The CDR3 nucleotides read TGCGCCAGCAGCTTGGCCCGGGACACGACCTACGAGCAGTACTTC.

The V and J genes are TRBV4-1 and TRBJ1-3, with unresolved D. V was clipped by 0 bases and J by 0 bases, with 12 bases between them. The CDR3 runs 17 residues. Looked up from germline, CDR1 is MGHRA and CDR2 is YSYEKL. Written as DNA, the CDR3 is TGCGCCAGCAGCCAAGATCGGAGCAGCTACTCTGGAAACACCATATATTTT. Translation gives CASSQDRSSYSGNTIYF.

This chain joins TRBV6-5 and TRBJ1-2; TRBD1 matches at 10 bases. Germline assignment: CDR1 MNHEY and CDR2 SVGAGI. Germline trimming cut 7 bases from V and 8 bases from J; bases unmatched to any gene: 7. The CDR3 contains 13 residues. This chain's CDR3 is CASTPGQGQGYTF. As DNA, the CDR3 is TGTGCCAGCACCCCGGGACAGGGGCAGGGCTACACCTTC.

The J gene is TRBJ1-1, the V gene TRBV18; 7 bases map to TRBD1. Per germline, CDR1 KGHSH and CDR2 LQKENI. The length of the CDR3 is 13 residues. Trimming at V came to 5 bases and at J to 4 bases, leaving 4 bases not matched to a gene. For the CDR3, the DNA is TGTGCCAGCTCAGCCCGACAGGGCACTGAAGCTTTCTTT. Residues: CASSARQGTEAFF. Drawing the rest from reference TRBV18 and TRBJ1-1, the complete variable domain is NAGVMQNPRHLVRRRGQEARLRCSPMKGHSHVYWYRQLPEEGLKFMVYLQKENIIDESGMPKERFSAEFPKEGPSILRIQQVVRGDSAAYFCASSARQGTEAFFGQGTRLTVV.

V usage is TRBV9 and J usage is TRBJ1-2; D gene ambiguous. This CDR3 region has 13 residues. Germline loops: CDR1 SGDLS, CDR2 YYNGEE. V lost 4 bases and J lost 4, with 11 bases in between. The CDR3 bases are TGTGCCAGCAGCCCTCGCCAGGTCTATGGCTACACCTTC. Its translation is CASSPRQVYGYTF.

The V call is TRBV29-1, the J call TRBJ1-1, with D tentatively TRBD1 (5 bases). The CDR3 length is 13 residues. Germline V gene sequence: CDR1 SQVTM, CDR2 ANQGSEA. Trimming cost V 8 bases and J 5 bases, with 18 bases left between them. The CDR3 coding sequence is TGCAGCCCTACGCCTGGGGGAGGAACTGAAGCTTTCTTT. Amino acid sequence: CSPTPGGGTEAFF.

The chain carries TRBV2 and TRBJ2-5; 9 positions match TRBD2. The CDR3 runs 15 residues. Losses at the gene ends were 6 bases for V and 4 bases for J; bases not matched to a gene: 9. Germline lookup yields CDR1 SNHLY and CDR2 FYNNEI. CDR3 sequence: CASRGASGAGETQYF. CDR3 coding DNA: TGTGCCAGCAGGGGGGCTAGCGGGGCGGGAGAGACCCAGTACTTC.

The DNA of the CDR3 is TGTGCCAGCAGTTTAGGGACAGGGGTGGGCTACACCTTC. Translation: CASSLGTGVGYTF. The chain employs TRBV12-3 or TRBV12-4 and TRBJ1-2; TRBD1 aligns across 9 bases. J gave up 8 bases and V 1 base, and 2 bases lay outside the gene matches. The CDR3 runs 13 residues.

CDR3 bases: TGTGCCAGTAGTAACAGACATAGCTCTGGGGCCAACGTCCTGACTTTC. Its protein is CASSNRHSSGANVLTF. The chain is built from TRBV19 and TRBJ2-6; D unresolved. Germline V gives CDR1 LNHDA, CDR2 SQIVND (reference sequence). This CDR3 is 16 amino acids long. The germline V and J ends were trimmed by 4 bases and 0 bases, with 10 bases remaining between them.

Worth noting for this clone: At the DNA level, this CDR3 is encoded by other sequences in the same sample as well. The chain joins TRBV7-3 to TRBJ2-1; D ambiguous. The V gene lost 4 bases and the J gene lost 7 bases, with 8 bases spanning the gap. The CDR3 consists of 12 residues. Germline V lookup: CDR1 SGHTA, CDR2 FQGTGA. The CDR3 here is CASSSTGNEQFF. The CDR3 DNA reads as TGTGCCAGCAGCTCTACCGGGAATGAGCAGTTCTTC.

This sequence joins TRBV7-6 and TRBJ1-2, with a possible D match to TRBD1 (6 bases). The V gene's germline CDR1 is SGHVS and CDR2 FNYEAQ. V lost 2 bases to trimming and J lost 4 bases, with 14 bases between them. The CDR3 totals 15 residues. CDR3 amino acids: CASSLSGGVGYGYTF. The CDR3 nucleotides read TGTGCCAGCAGCTTAAGTGGGGGCGTCGGCTATGGCTACACCTTC.

This chain joins TRBV19 and TRBJ2-5; D possibly corresponds to TRBD2 (5 bases). CDR3 length equals 13 residues. The germline V and J ends were trimmed by 6 bases and 4 bases, with 12 bases remaining between them. Germline assignment: CDR1 LNHDA and CDR2 SQIVND (reference sequence). Here the CDR3 DNA reads TGTGCCAGTAGGGCTAGCATGGGAGAGACCCAGTACTTC. Protein product: CASRASMGETQYF.

The chain links TRBV24-1 to TRBJ2-7; D not certain. Trimming removed 1 base at V and 6 bases at J, with 6 bases between. CDR3 length: 12 amino acids. CDR1 is KGHDR and CDR2 is SFDVKD in the germline V gene. DNA for the CDR3: TGTGCCACCAGTGATTTCGGCGGCGAGCAGTACTTC. The encoded protein is CATSDFGGEQYF.

V is TRBV3-1 (or the pseudogene TRBV3-2) and J is TRBJ2-5; weak D call: TRBD2 (6 bases). Trimming took off 3 bases at V and 2 bases at J, with 16 bases between the two ends. CDR3 length: 16 amino acids. CDR1 is LGHDT, CDR2 YNNKEL, per germline (reference sequence). CDR3 protein: CASSHSHPGTQETQYF. In DNA, the CDR3 is TGTGCCAGCAGCCATTCCCACCCGGGGACTCAAGAGACCCAGTACTTC.

The chain employs TRBV5-4 and TRBJ2-7; TRBD2 matches 8 bases. V was clipped by 7 bases and J by 5 bases; unmatched bases: 14. The germline gives CDR1 SGHNT, CDR2 YYREEE (reference sequence). The CDR3 has 15 residues. In DNA form, the CDR3 reads TGTGCCAGCGGCTCCCCGAGGACTAGCACCCACGAGCAGTACTTC. Translation gives CASGSPRTSTHEQYF.

The V gene is TRBV5-1, the J gene TRBJ2-2, with 14 bases aligning to TRBD2. The CDR3 runs 16 residues. V lost 7 bases to trimming and J lost 0 bases; unmatched junction nucleotides: 2. The germline V gene encodes CDR1 SGHRS and CDR2 YFSETQ. CDR3 nucleotides: TGCGCCAGCGGGGGACTAGCGGGAGCGAACACCGGGGAGCTGTTTTTT. This codes for CASGGLAGANTGELFF.

The table lists this clone with a count of one. The chain joins TRBV3-1 (or the pseudogene TRBV3-2) to TRBJ1-4; no definite D call. CDR1 LGHDT and CDR2 YNNKEL come from the germline V gene (reference sequence). CDR3 size: 16 residues. The V and J ends lost 3 bases and 1 base respectively, with 12 bases between them. CDR3 amino acids: CASSHHLRRTNEKLFF. CDR3 nucleotide sequence: TGTGCCAGCAGCCACCATCTGAGGCGAACTAATGAAAAACTGTTTTTT.

The V and J genes are TRBV4-1 and TRBJ1-1; 9 bases map to TRBD1. V lost 0 bases and J lost 5; bases outside the gene matches: 10. Germline-derived CDR1 and CDR2 are MGHRA and YSYEKL. This CDR3 spans 17 amino acids. CDR3 loop: CASSQDAGNRGQTEAFF. For the CDR3, the DNA is TGCGCCAGCAGCCAAGATGCGGGGAACAGGGGGCAAACTGAAGCTTTCTTT.

The chain joins TRBV15 to TRBJ1-2; TRBD1 might be the D (5 bases). The CDR3 contains 14 residues. The V and J ends lost 0 bases and 7 bases respectively, with 12 bases between them. In germline, CDR1 is LNHNV, CDR2 YYDKDF (reference sequence). The CDR3 loop reads CATSRDPQGSGYTF. The DNA of the CDR3 is TGTGCCACCAGCAGAGATCCCCAGGGATCTGGCTACACCTTC.

The V and J genes are TRBV5-1 and TRBJ2-2; TRBD1 agrees at 9 bases. CDR3 length: 16 amino acids. Trimming at V came to 2 bases and at J to 6 bases, leaving 8 bases not matched to a gene. Germline V gene data show CDR1 as SGHRS and CDR2 as YFSETQ. CDR3 in DNA: TGCGCCAGCAGCTTACCGGGACAGGGTCGGGCCGGGGAGCTGTTTTTT. Its protein product is CASSLPGQGRAGELFF.

V and J are TRBV16 and TRBJ1-5; tentatively, D is TRBD1 (5 bases). V was clipped by 2 bases and J by 4 bases, with 12 bases between them. The CDR3 covers 15 residues. The germline V gene has CDR1 KGHSY and CDR2 FQNENV. The CDR3 DNA sequence: TGTGCCAGCAGCCAAGTAGCCCAGGGAAATCAGCCCCAGCATTTT. Residues: CASSQVAQGNQPQHF. The whole variable domain, remainder taken from reference TRBV16 and TRBJ1-5, is GEEVAQTPKHLVRGEGQKAKLYCAPIKGHSYVFWYQQVLKNEFKFLISFQNENVFDETGMPKERFSAKCLPNSPCSLEIQATKLEDSAVYFCASSQVAQGNQPQHFGDGTRLSIL.

The DNA for the CDR3 is TGTGCCAGCAGCTTTAATGCCCTAAATGCCTACAATGAGCAGTTCTTC. It encodes CASSFNALNAYNEQFF. This chain links TRBV5-5 with TRBJ2-1, with D unclear. Germline CDR1 and CDR2: SGHKS and YYEKEE (reference sequence). V lost 2 bases, J lost 2 bases, and 14 bases lay in between. CDR3 size: 16 residues.